These T cell receptor beta chains were read from a single sample in a study of cytomegalovirus exposure and HLA in healthy donors. Libraries were prepared by immunoSEQ multiplex PCR; TCRdb keeps only in-frame clonotypes and omits some of them. This sample has around 120,000 clones, with 80% found just once. The sample was PBMCs. These receptors were collected from a male donor in good health and CMV-seronegative. Both conserved end residues are part of each CDR3. A D gene is named only where the DNA matches it firmly. Where a row states a size, it is once, few, many or the class of an expanded clone; other rows omit it.

CDR3nt: TGTGCCAGCAGCTTAGGGCGGGGGGCCATGGGGACCCAGTACTTC; CDR3aa: CASSLGRGAMGTQYF; v_gene: TRBV13; d_gene: TRBD2; j_gene: TRBJ2-5; abundance: .
CDR3nt: TGTGCCAGCAGTACCGTCGGGACAGGGTACGAGCAGTGCTTC; CDR3aa: CASSTVGTGYEQCF; v_gene: TRBV27; d_gene: TRBD1; j_gene: TRBJ2-7; abundance: .
CDR3nt: TGTGCCAGCAGCTTGGAGCAGGGCTCTGGTGGCTACACCTTC; CDR3aa: CASSLEQGSGGYTF; v_gene: TRBV5-5; d_gene: .; j_gene: TRBJ1-2; abundance: once
CDR3nt: TGTGCCAGTAGCCCCCGGGACCGAGGGCGGGGAAGTACGCAGTATTTT; CDR3aa: CASSPRDRGRGSTQYF; v_gene: TRBV19; d_gene: .; j_gene: TRBJ2-3; abundance: .
CDR3nt: TGTGCCAGCAGCTTAAGCCCAGGGACCGGGGAGCTGTTTTTT; CDR3aa: CASSLSPGTGELFF; v_gene: TRBV7-7; d_gene: .; j_gene: TRBJ2-2; abundance: .
CDR3nt: TGTGCCAGCAGCTTAAGGTCAGGGACAAACACAGAGCAGTACTTC; CDR3aa: CASSLRSGTNTEQYF; v_gene: TRBV7-2; d_gene: .; j_gene: TRBJ2-7; abundance: few
CDR3nt: TGTGCCAGCAGCTTTCTGGGACAGAGGAACAATGAGCAGTTCTTC; CDR3aa: CASSFLGQRNNEQFF; v_gene: TRBV13; d_gene: TRBD1; j_gene: TRBJ2-1; abundance: .
CDR3nt: TGCGCCAGCAGCCAAGATAGAGGGGCGGGGTACAATGAGCAGTTCTTC; CDR3aa: CASSQDRGAGYNEQFF; v_gene: TRBV4-3; d_gene: .; j_gene: TRBJ2-1; abundance: .
CDR3nt: TGTGCCAGCAGTTTATTCAGGGGAGACACTGAAGCTTTCTTT; CDR3aa: CASSLFRGDTEAFF; v_gene: TRBV27; d_gene: .; j_gene: TRBJ1-1; abundance: .
CDR3nt: TGTGCCTGGAATCGACCGGGACAGGGGGGGGAGCAGTACTTC; CDR3aa: CAWNRPGQGGEQYF; v_gene: TRBV30; d_gene: TRBD1; j_gene: TRBJ2-7; abundance: .
CDR3nt: TGCGCCAGCAGCCAAGGGGGGGACAGGGTAACCTACGAGCAGTACTTC; CDR3aa: CASSQGGDRVTYEQYF; v_gene: TRBV4-1; d_gene: TRBD1; j_gene: TRBJ2-7; abundance: .
CDR3nt: TGTGCCAGCAGCAAAGAATCTCTGGATGGCTCGGGTGAGCAGTACTTC; CDR3aa: CASSKESLDGSGEQYF; v_gene: TRBV4-2; d_gene: .; j_gene: TRBJ2-7; abundance: .
CDR3nt: TGCAGCGTTGAGCAGGGGGCAGGAAACACCATATATTTT; CDR3aa: CSVEQGAGNTIYF; v_gene: TRBV29-1; d_gene: TRBD1; j_gene: TRBJ1-3; abundance: .
CDR3nt: TGTGCCAGCAGTGAGGGTTACGAGCAGTACTTC; CDR3aa: CASSEGYEQYF; v_gene: TRBV6-6; d_gene: .; j_gene: TRBJ2-7; abundance: .
CDR3nt: TGTGCCAGCAGTTGGGGGGGAACGACAGATACGCAGTATTTT; CDR3aa: CASSWGGTTDTQYF; v_gene: TRBV27; d_gene: TRBD2; j_gene: TRBJ2-3; abundance: few
CDR3nt: TGTGCCAGCAGCTTACGTACCCAGACAGCTGGCAATCAGCCCCAGCATTTT; CDR3aa: CASSLRTQTAGNQPQHF; v_gene: TRBV11-3; d_gene: .; j_gene: TRBJ1-5; abundance: few
CDR3nt: TGTGCCAGCAGCTTGAACTTCGGGGAGACCCAGTACTTC; CDR3aa: CASSLNFGETQYF; v_gene: TRBV7-2; d_gene: .; j_gene: TRBJ2-5; abundance: .
CDR3nt: TGCAGCGTTGGTGGAGAATTTAATCAGCCCCAGCATTTT; CDR3aa: CSVGGEFNQPQHF; v_gene: TRBV29-1; d_gene: .; j_gene: TRBJ1-5; abundance: .
CDR3nt: TGTTCCAGCCAAAATTCGGGGCGGGGGATCACAGATACGCAGTATTTT; CDR3aa: CSSQNSGRGITDTQYF; v_gene: TRBV7-9; d_gene: TRBD2; j_gene: TRBJ2-3; abundance: .
CDR3nt: TGCGCCAGCAGCCAAGCCTGGGCTACCCCCCTCCACGAGCAGTACTTC; CDR3aa: CASSQAWATPLHEQYF; v_gene: TRBV4-3; d_gene: .; j_gene: TRBJ2-7; abundance: few
CDR3nt: TGTGCCAGCGGGCGGGAGCTGTTTTTT; CDR3aa: CASGRELFF; v_gene: TRBV27; d_gene: .; j_gene: TRBJ2-2; abundance: .
CDR3nt: TGTGCCAGCAGCGCCCAAACAGGGGATAATTCACCCCTCCACTTT; CDR3aa: CASSAQTGDNSPLHF; v_gene: TRBV6-1; d_gene: TRBD1; j_gene: TRBJ1-6; abundance: .
CDR3nt: TGTGCCACCAGCAGAGCCGATCAGCCCCAGCATTTT; CDR3aa: CATSRADQPQHF; v_gene: TRBV15; d_gene: .; j_gene: TRBJ1-5; abundance: .
CDR3nt: TGTGCCAGCAGCCTTGGGGACACTGGGGCCAACGGCCTGACTTTC; CDR3aa: CASSLGDTGANGLTF; v_gene: TRBV9; d_gene: .; j_gene: TRBJ2-6; abundance: .
CDR3nt: TGTGCCAGCGGGGACCTGGACAGGGGGAATCAGCCCCAGCATTTT; CDR3aa: CASGDLDRGNQPQHF; v_gene: TRBV2; d_gene: TRBD1; j_gene: TRBJ1-5; abundance: .
CDR3nt: TGTGCCAGTAGTTTCACCGGGACAGGGGTTACAGATACGCAGTATTTT; CDR3aa: CASSFTGTGVTDTQYF; v_gene: TRBV19; d_gene: TRBD1; j_gene: TRBJ2-3; abundance: .
CDR3nt: TGTGCCAGCAGCCAAGACGGACTTATCACAGATACGCAGTATTTT; CDR3aa: CASSQDGLITDTQYF; v_gene: TRBV4-2; d_gene: .; j_gene: TRBJ2-3; abundance: .
CDR3nt: TGTGCCAGCAGCTTCACGGGAAGCGAGCAGTACTTC; CDR3aa: CASSFTGSEQYF; v_gene: TRBV11-2; d_gene: .; j_gene: TRBJ2-7; abundance: .
CDR3nt: TGTGCCAGCAGTGCTACTAGCGGGGGGCCGAACACCGGGGAGCTGTTTTTT; CDR3aa: CASSATSGGPNTGELFF; v_gene: TRBV6-1; d_gene: TRBD2; j_gene: TRBJ2-2; abundance: .
CDR3nt: TGTGCCAGCAGTTATGGCCAGGTGAACACTGAAGCTTTCTTT; CDR3aa: CASSYGQVNTEAFF; v_gene: TRBV6-5; d_gene: .; j_gene: TRBJ1-1; abundance: once
CDR3nt: TGTGCCATCAGGGCGGGGGAAGGGGACACAGATACGCAGTATTTT; CDR3aa: CAIRAGEGDTDTQYF; v_gene: TRBV10-3; d_gene: TRBD2; j_gene: TRBJ2-3; abundance: once
CDR3nt: TGTGCCAGCAGCTCAGGTCCTCCGCGGGGGTCCTCCTACGAGCAGTACTTC; CDR3aa: CASSSGPPRGSSYEQYF; v_gene: TRBV9; d_gene: TRBD2; j_gene: TRBJ2-7; abundance: .
CDR3nt: TGCGCCAGCAGCTTGGCAGCGGGGGGGCCTGGCGAGACCCAGTACTTC; CDR3aa: CASSLAAGGPGETQYF; v_gene: TRBV5-1; d_gene: TRBD2; j_gene: TRBJ2-5; abundance: .
CDR3nt: TGTGCCTGGAGTGTACGGGACAAACAGTACTTC; CDR3aa: CAWSVRDKQYF; v_gene: TRBV30; d_gene: .; j_gene: TRBJ2-7; abundance: .
CDR3nt: TGCAGCGTTCTCTCTAGCGGAACATACGAGCAGTACTTC; CDR3aa: CSVLSSGTYEQYF; v_gene: TRBV29-1; d_gene: TRBD2; j_gene: TRBJ2-7; abundance: .
CDR3nt: TGCAGCGTTGAAGCGACTAGCGGGAGAGCAGATACGCAGTATTTT; CDR3aa: CSVEATSGRADTQYF; v_gene: TRBV29-1; d_gene: TRBD2; j_gene: TRBJ2-3; abundance: .
CDR3nt: TGTGCCAGCAGCCCCGACAGAGTTTATGGCTACACCTTC; CDR3aa: CASSPDRVYGYTF; v_gene: TRBV7-9; d_gene: .; j_gene: TRBJ1-2; abundance: once